This TCR beta chain was recorded in a study of blood T cell repertoires in COVID-19. CDR1 MNHNS and CDR2 SASEGT come from the germline V gene. The junction had 7 bases not matched to a gene; V was cut back by 2 bases and J by 1 base. This CDR3 contains 17 residues. In the original workflow: Amplification with reference gene primers provided the estimates of nucleated cell counts. Here immunoSEQ multiplex PCR was the method, and the copy in TCRdb shows in-frame clones only, minus some. The DNA was the basis for D and trimming; V, J and clone size are from that table. The table has tens of thousands of clones, more than 70% seen once; the top ten hold approximately 5.3%.

V is TRBV6-1 and J is TRBJ1-5; 8 bases fit TRBD1. The sample taken for sequencing was peripheral blood. The receptor was isolated from a man aged 50 or older with active COVID-19. The CDR3 is CASSEPSAGGSNQPQHF. Written as DNA, the CDR3 is TGTGCCAGCAGTGAACCTTCGGCAGGGGGCAGCAATCAGCCCCAGCATTTT.